This is a list of T cell receptor beta chains from one sample in a study of cytomegalovirus exposure and HLA in healthy donors. Measured with immunoSEQ multiplex PCR; TCRdb has only the in-frame clones, and not every one. In the table there are 150,000 to 200,000 clones, 77% of which are singletons. Sequencing was done on a sample of PBMCs. The source of these receptors is a female donor in good health and CMV-seronegative. Both conserved end residues are part of each CDR3. A D gene is named only where the DNA matches it firmly. Rows give clone size only sometimes, using once, few, many, or a class for an expanded clone.

d_gene	abundance	v_gene	len	j_gene	CDR3aa	CDR3nt
.	.	TRBV4-3	13	TRBJ2-1	CASSPLGSGEQFF	TGCGCCAGCAGCCCTCTAGGTAGCGGTGAGCAGTTCTTC
.	.	TRBV2	12	TRBJ2-7	CASTAGSYEQYF	TGTGCCAGCACTGCAGGCTCCTACGAGCAGTACTTC
TRBD2	.	TRBV7-3	16	TRBJ2-1	CASSFQSGGAGNEQFF	TGTGCCAGCAGCTTTCAGAGCGGGGGGGCCGGGAACGAGCAGTTCTTC
.	.	TRBV5-5	17	TRBJ1-5	CASSPSPRRTGNQPQHF	TGTGCCAGCAGCCCGTCCCCACGGAGGACAGGCAATCAGCCCCAGCATTTT
.	few	TRBV7-2	14	TRBJ1-1	CASSLQAMNTEAFF	TGTGCCAGCAGCTTGCAGGCCATGAACACTGAAGCTTTCTTT
TRBD1	.	TRBV30	17	TRBJ1-5	CAWSGPPRDRVNQPQHF	TGTGCCTGGAGTGGACCCCCCCGAGACAGGGTAAATCAGCCCCAGCATTTT
.	once	TRBV9	15	TRBJ1-3	CASSVNTGQGNTIYF	TGTGCCAGCAGCGTAAATACGGGACAAGGAAACACCATATATTTT
TRBD2	.	TRBV6-5	16	TRBJ2-5	CASSYSTSGRKETQYF	TGTGCCAGCAGTTACTCGACTAGCGGGAGAAAAGAGACCCAGTACTTC
TRBD1	.	TRBV5-4	15	TRBJ1-4	CASSLGQGANEKLFF	TGTGCCAGCAGCTTGGGACAGGGGGCTAATGAAAAACTGTTTTTT
TRBD1	.	TRBV11-2	15	TRBJ1-6	CASSLWGQGDSPLHF	TGTGCCAGCAGCTTATGGGGACAGGGGGATTCACCCCTCCACTTT
TRBD1	.	TRBV28	13	TRBJ2-7	CASTGQGNYEQYF	TGTGCCAGCACGGGACAGGGGAACTACGAGCAGTACTTC
.	.	TRBV5-1	15	TRBJ2-2	CASSLNRDNTGELFF	TGCGCCAGCAGCTTGAACAGGGACAACACCGGGGAGCTGTTTTTT
.	.	TRBV7-2	17	TRBJ2-2	CASSYTTRRGRGGELFF	TGTGCCAGCAGTTATACAACGCGGAGGGGGCGGGGCGGGGAGCTGTTTTTT
.	.	TRBV5-6	14	TRBJ2-7	CASSIGLASYEQYF	TGTGCCAGCAGCATAGGACTGGCCTCCTACGAGCAGTACTTC
.	.	TRBV5-1	15	TRBJ2-7	CASSSTSTSSYEQYF	TGCGCCAGCAGCTCCACTTCGACTTCCTCCTACGAGCAGTACTTC
TRBD2	few	TRBV9	16	TRBJ2-4	CASSVDGGGRADIQYF	TGTGCCAGCAGCGTCGATGGGGGCGGGAGGGCCGATATTCAGTACTTC
TRBD1	once	TRBV27	15	TRBJ1-6	CASNRGTVYNSPLHF	TGTGCCAGCAACAGGGGGACCGTCTATAATTCACCCCTCCACTTT